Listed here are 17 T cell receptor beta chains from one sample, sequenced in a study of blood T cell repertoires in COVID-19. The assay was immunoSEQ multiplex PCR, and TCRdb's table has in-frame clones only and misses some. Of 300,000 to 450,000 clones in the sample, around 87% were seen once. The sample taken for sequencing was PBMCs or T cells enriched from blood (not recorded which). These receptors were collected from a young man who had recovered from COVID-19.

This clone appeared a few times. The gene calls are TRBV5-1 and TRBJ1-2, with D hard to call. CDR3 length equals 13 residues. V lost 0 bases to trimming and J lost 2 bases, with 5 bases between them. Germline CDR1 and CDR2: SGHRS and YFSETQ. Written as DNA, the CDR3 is TGCGCCAGCAGCTTGGAACTAAACTATGGCTACACCTTC. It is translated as CASSLELNYGYTF.

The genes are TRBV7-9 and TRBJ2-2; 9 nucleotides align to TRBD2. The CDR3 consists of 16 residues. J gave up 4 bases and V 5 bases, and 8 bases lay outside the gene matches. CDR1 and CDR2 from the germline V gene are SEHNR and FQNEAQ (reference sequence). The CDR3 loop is CASSRPAGGITGELFF. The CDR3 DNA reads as TGTGCCAGCAGCCGCCCCGCGGGGGGGATCACCGGGGAGCTGTTTTTT.

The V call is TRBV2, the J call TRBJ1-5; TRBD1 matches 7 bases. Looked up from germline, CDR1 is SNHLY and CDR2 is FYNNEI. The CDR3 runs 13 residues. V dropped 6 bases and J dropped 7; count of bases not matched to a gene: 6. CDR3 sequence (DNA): TGTGCCAGCAGGACAGGGTTTGAGCAGCCCCAGCATTTT. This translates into CASRTGFEQPQHF.

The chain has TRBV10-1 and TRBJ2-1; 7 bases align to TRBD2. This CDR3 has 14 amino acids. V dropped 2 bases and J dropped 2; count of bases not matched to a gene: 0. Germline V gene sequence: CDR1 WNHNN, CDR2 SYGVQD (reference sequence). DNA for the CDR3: TGCGCCAGCAGTGAGAGCGGGGCCTACAATGAGCAGTTCTTC. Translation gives CASSESGAYNEQFF.

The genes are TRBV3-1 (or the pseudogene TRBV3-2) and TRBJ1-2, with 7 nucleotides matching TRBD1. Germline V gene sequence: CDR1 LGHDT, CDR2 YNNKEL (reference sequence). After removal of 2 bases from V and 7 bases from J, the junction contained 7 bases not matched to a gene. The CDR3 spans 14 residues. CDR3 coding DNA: TGTGCCAGCAGCCAACTTGAGGGGGCGGGTGGCTACACCTTC. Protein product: CASSQLEGAGGYTF.

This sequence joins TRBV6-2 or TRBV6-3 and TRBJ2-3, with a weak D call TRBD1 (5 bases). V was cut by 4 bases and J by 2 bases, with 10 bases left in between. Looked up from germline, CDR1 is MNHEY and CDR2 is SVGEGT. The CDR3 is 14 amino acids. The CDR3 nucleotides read TGTGCCAGCAGTTCCACAGGAGTCACAGATACGCAGTATTTT. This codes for CASSSTGVTDTQYF.

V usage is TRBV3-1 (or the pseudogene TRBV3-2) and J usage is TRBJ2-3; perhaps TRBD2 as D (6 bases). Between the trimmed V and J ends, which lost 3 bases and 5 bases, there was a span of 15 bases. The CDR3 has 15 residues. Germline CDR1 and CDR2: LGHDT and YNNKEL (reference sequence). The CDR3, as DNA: TGTGCCAGCAGCCAGGGCGGGGCCTGGGGAGATACGCAGTATTTT. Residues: CASSQGGAWGDTQYF.

The CDR3 here is CASSQGAGIVGNEQFF. The CDR3, as DNA: TGCGCCAGCAGCCAAGGGGCAGGGATCGTCGGCAATGAGCAGTTCTTC. The chain employs TRBV4-3 and TRBJ2-1; D may be TRBD1 (5 bases). The ends were cut back, 1 base at V and 6 bases at J, with 16 bases in the middle. CDR3 length: 16 residues. From germline, CDR1 is LGHNA and CDR2 YSLEER.

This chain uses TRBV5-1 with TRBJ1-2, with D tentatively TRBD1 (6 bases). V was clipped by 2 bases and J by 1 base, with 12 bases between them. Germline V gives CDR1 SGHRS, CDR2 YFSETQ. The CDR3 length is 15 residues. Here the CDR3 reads CASSLQGQSNYGYTF. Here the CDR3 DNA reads TGCGCCAGCAGCTTACAGGGACAAAGTAACTATGGCTACACCTTC. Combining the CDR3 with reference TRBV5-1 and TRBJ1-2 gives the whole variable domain KAGVTQTPRYLIKTRGQQVTLSCSPISGHRSVSWYQQTPGQGLQFLFEYFSETQRNKGNFPGRFSGRQFSNSRSEMNVSTLELGDSALYLCASSLQGQSNYGYTFGSGTRLTVV.

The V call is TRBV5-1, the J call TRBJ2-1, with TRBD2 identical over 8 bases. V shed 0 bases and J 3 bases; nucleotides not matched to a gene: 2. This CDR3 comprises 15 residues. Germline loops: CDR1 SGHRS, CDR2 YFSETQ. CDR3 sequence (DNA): TGCGCCAGCAGCTTGGGCGCGGGGGGCTACAATGAGCAGTTCTTC. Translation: CASSLGAGGYNEQFF.

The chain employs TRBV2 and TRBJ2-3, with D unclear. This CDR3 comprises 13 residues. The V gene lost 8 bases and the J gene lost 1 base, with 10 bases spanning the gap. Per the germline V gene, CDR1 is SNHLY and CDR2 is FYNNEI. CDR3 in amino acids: CASRIEGTDTQYF. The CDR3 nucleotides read TGTGCCAGCCGGATCGAGGGCACAGATACGCAGTATTTT.

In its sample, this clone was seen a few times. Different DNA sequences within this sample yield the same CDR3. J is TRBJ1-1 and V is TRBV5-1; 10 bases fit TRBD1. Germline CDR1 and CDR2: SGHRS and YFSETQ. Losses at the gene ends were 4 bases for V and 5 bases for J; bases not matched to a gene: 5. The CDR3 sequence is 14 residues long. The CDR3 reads CASSPGQGRTEAFF. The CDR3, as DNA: TGCGCCAGCAGCCCGGGACAGGGGCGAACTGAAGCTTTCTTT.

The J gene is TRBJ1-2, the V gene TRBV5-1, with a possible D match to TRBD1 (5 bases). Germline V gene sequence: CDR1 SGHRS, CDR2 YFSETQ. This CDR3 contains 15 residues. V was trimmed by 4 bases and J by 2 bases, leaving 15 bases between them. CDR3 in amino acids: CASSAGFIENYGYTF. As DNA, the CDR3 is TGCGCCAGCAGCGCAGGGTTTATCGAAAACTATGGCTACACCTTC.

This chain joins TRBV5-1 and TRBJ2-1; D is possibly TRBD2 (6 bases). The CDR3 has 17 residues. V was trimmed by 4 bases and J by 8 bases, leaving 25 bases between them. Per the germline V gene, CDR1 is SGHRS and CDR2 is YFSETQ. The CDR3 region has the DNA TGCGCCAGCAGCGCGCTACCTGGAGGGTCGAATACCGATGAGCAGTTCTTC. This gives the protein CASSALPGGSNTDEQFF.

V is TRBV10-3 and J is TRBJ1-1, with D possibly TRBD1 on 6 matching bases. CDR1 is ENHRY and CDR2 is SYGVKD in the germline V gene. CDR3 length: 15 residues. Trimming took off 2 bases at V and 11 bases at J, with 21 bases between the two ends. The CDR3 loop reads CAISEGTIRGGAAFF. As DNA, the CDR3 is TGTGCCATCAGTGAGGGAACGATAAGGGGGGGCGCGGCTTTCTTT.

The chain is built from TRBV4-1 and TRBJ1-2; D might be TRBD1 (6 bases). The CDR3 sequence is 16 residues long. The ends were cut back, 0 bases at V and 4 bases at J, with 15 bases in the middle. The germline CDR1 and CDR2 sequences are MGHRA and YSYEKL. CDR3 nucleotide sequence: TGCGCCAGCAGCCAAGATCCGGGGACATCTGGCTATGGCTACACCTTC. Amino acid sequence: CASSQDPGTSGYGYTF.

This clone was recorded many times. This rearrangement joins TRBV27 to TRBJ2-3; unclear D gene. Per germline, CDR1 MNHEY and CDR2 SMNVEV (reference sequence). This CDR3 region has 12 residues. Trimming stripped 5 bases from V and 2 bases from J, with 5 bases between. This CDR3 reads CASSPSTDTQYF. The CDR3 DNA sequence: TGTGCCAGCAGTCCGTCCACAGATACGCAGTATTTT.